These 29 T cell receptor beta chains were sequenced from one sample in a study of T cell clonality in common variable immunodeficiency. This table comes from immunoSEQ multiplex PCR, and its TCRdb copy is limited to in-frame clones, with some not included. This sample contains around 15,000 clones. Study-wide points: Common variable immunodeficiency TCR beta sequences reportedly had fewer deletions and N-nucleotide insertions.

These receptors' targets are unknown. The sample was peripheral blood mononuclear cells. All receptors derive from a human donor with common variable immunodeficiency.

Of note for this clone: The read comes to an end 3 residues before the CDR3 does, leaving the germline J gene to fill in the end. V usage is TRBV7-3 and J usage is TRBJ2-4, with TRBD2 matching over 7 bases. This CDR3 comprises 13 residues. The germline gives CDR1 SGHTA, CDR2 FQGTGA. V shed 4 bases, J shed 6 bases, and the junction held 3 bases outside the gene matches. The CDR3 reads CASSSGLGNIQYF. The sequenced CDR3 bases are TGTGCCAGCAGCTCCGGACTAGGAAACATT.

A word on this clone: The read is 3 residues too short to cover the CDR3 end, so that end is filled in from the germline J gene. The chain has TRBV19 and TRBJ2-7; D is perhaps TRBD1 (6 bases). The CDR3 consists of 15 residues. The germline V gene has CDR1 LNHDA and CDR2 SQIVND (reference sequence). Deletions cut 2 bases from V and 4 bases from J, with 15 bases between. The sequenced part of the CDR3 DNA is TGTGCCAGTAGTATAATGGGACAACCTGAGTACGAG. It translates to CASSIMGQPEYE. The full CDR3 reads CASSIMGQPEYEQYF.

A note on this clone: The sequence runs out 3 residues before the end of the CDR3; the remainder is reconstructed from the germline J gene. V and J are TRBV18 and TRBJ2-7, with TRBD2 identical over 8 bases. The CDR3 totals 14 residues. With V trimmed by 3 bases and J by 4 bases, 5 bases remained unmatched. Germline CDR1 and CDR2: KGHSH and LQKENI. Partial CDR3 DNA: TGTGCCAGCTCACCTCGGACTAGCAGTTACGAG. Translation: CASSPRTSSYE. The full CDR3 reads CASSPRTSSYEQYF.

This clone is classed as medium-sized by frequency. Sequencing ends 3 residues short of the CDR3 end; the germline J gene provides the rest. The chain combines TRBV29-1 with TRBJ2-7; 7 bases match TRBD2. The V and J ends lost 5 bases and 5 bases, in that order; junction bases with no gene match: 6. From germline, CDR1 is SQVTM and CDR2 ANQGSEA. The CDR3 sequence is 12 residues long. The CDR3 region is CSVLISGDEQYF. CDR3 DNA, as far as it was read: TGCAGCGTTCTCATCAGCGGGGACGAG.

Note on this clone: The CDR3 extends 3 residues past the end of the read, so its final part is completed from the germline J gene. The gene calls are TRBV6-2 or TRBV6-3 and TRBJ2-7, with D possibly matching TRBD1 (6 bases). CDR3 length: 15 amino acids. V dropped 7 bases and J dropped 0 bases, with 16 bases sitting between them. Germline values: CDR1 MNHEY, CDR2 SVGEGT. The CDR3 is CASISGAESSYEQYF. CDR3 DNA (partial): TGTGCCAGCATCTCAGGGGCGGAGAGCTCCTACGAG.

Details on this clone: The CDR3 end is not reached by the read, which stops 3 residues before it; the germline J gene fills it in. This chain uses TRBV6-1 with TRBJ1-5; D not resolved. CDR3 length: 18 residues. Trimming shortened V by 2 bases and J by 0 bases, and 17 bases separated the two germline ends. Per the germline V gene, CDR1 is MNHNS and CDR2 is SASEGT. The CDR3 bases that were read are TGTGCCAGCAGTGAAAGTGGGCAGTTGGTTAATAGCAATCAGCCC. This codes for CASSESGQLVNSNQP. The CDR3 as a whole reads CASSESGQLVNSNQPQHF.

About this clone: The read ends 3 residues early relative to the CDR3; the germline J gene fills the gap. The gene calls are TRBV5-6 and TRBJ1-6; 9 nucleotides align to TRBD1. This CDR3 has 15 amino acids. Germline loops: CDR1 SGHDT, CDR2 YYEEEE. V lost 1 base, J lost 10 bases, and 6 bases stayed unmatched. CDR3 sequence reads: CASSLFRDRASPLHF. CDR3 DNA (partial): TGTGCCAGCAGCTTGTTCCGGGACAGGGCCTCACCC. Together with reference TRBV5-6 and TRBJ1-6, the CDR3 gives the full variable domain: DAGVTQSPTHLIKTRGQQVTLRCSPKSGHDTVSWYQQALGQGPQFIFQYYEEEERQRGNFPDRFSGHQFPNYSSELNVNALLLGDSALYLCASSLFRDRASPLHFGNGTRLTVT.

Details on this clone: Sequencing ends 3 residues short of the CDR3 end; the germline J gene provides the rest. J is TRBJ1-6 and V is TRBV19, with 11 bases identical to TRBD1. The CDR3 extends over 15 amino acids. Germline CDR1 and CDR2: LNHDA and SQIVND (reference sequence). V was pared by 5 bases and J by 7 bases, with 4 bases of the junction left unmatched. The DNA read from the CDR3 is TGTGCCAGTAGTTCCGGACAGGGGGCGAATTCACCC. Encoded protein: CASSSGQGANSP. Given in full, the CDR3 is CASSSGQGANSPLHF. Together with reference TRBV19 and TRBJ1-6, the CDR3 gives the full variable domain: DGGITQSPKYLFRKEGQNVTLSCEQNLNHDAMYWYRQDPGQGLRLIYYSQIVNDFQKGDIAEGYSVSREKKESFPLTVTSAQKNPTAFYLCASSSGQGANSPLHFGNGTRLTVT.

As to this clone: The read gets to within 3 residues of the CDR3 end, and the germline J gene fills in the rest. The chain employs TRBV13 and TRBJ2-3; 9 bases fit TRBD1. After removal of 3 bases from V and 3 bases from J, the junction contained 10 bases not matched to a gene. Per germline, CDR1 PRHDT and CDR2 FYEKMQ (reference sequence). The length of the CDR3 is 17 residues. CDR3 region: CASSLTAGQGWTDTQYF. The CDR3 bases that were read are TGTGCCAGCAGCTTGACCGCCGGACAGGGGTGGACAGATACG.

Concerning this clone: With the read ending 3 residues before the CDR3 end, the germline J gene is used to fill in that end. V and J are TRBV27 and TRBJ2-1, with a weak D call TRBD2 (6 bases). The CDR3 loop spans 13 amino acids. Germline CDR1 MNHEY, CDR2 SMNVEV (reference sequence). V was pared by 6 bases and J by 5 bases, with 11 bases between. Incomplete CDR3 DNA: TGTGCCAGCAGCCACGGGGGTAACAATGAG. Amino acid sequence: CASSHGGNNE. The entire CDR3 protein is CASSHGGNNEQFF.

Regarding this clone: The read terminates 3 residues ahead of where the CDR3 ends, so the germline J gene completes it. Other DNA sequences of this sample code for an identical CDR3. V and J are TRBV19 and TRBJ1-5; weak D call: TRBD1 (6 bases). Germline V lookup: CDR1 LNHDA, CDR2 SQIVND (reference sequence). Trimming took 2 bases from V and 1 from J, leaving 6 bases between them. CDR3 length: 14 residues. The sequenced part of the CDR3 DNA is TGTGCCAGTAGTATAACAGGGAGCAATCAGCCC. Translating gives CASSITGSNQP. The entire CDR3 is CASSITGSNQPQHF.

Concerning this clone itself: The read ends 3 residues shy of where the CDR3 ends; the end is completed using the germline J gene. The chain links TRBV5-1 to TRBJ1-4; D is possibly TRBD1 (5 bases). The ends were cut back, 5 bases at V and 0 bases at J, with 11 bases in the middle. Germline assignment: CDR1 SGHRS and CDR2 YFSETQ. This CDR3 has 15 residues. Partial CDR3 DNA: TGCGCCAGCAGGCCGACAGTATCAACTAATGAAAAA. As protein: CASRPTVSTNEK. The entire CDR3 protein is CASRPTVSTNEKLFF.

This clone shows up as medium-sized (0.01 to 0.1%) by frequency. Read coverage stops 3 residues before the CDR3 terminus; the germline J gene supplies the remainder. The gene calls are TRBV10-1 and TRBJ2-7; tentatively, D is TRBD2 (6 bases). Trimming left V 3 bases short and J 0 bases short, with 9 bases between. The germline gives CDR1 WNHNN, CDR2 SYGVQD (reference sequence). CDR3 length: 14 amino acids. This CDR3 reads CASSDAGSSYEQYF. Partial CDR3 DNA: TGCGCCAGCAGTGACGCGGGGAGCTCCTACGAG.

Concerning this clone: The missing CDR3 end, 3 residues past where the read stops, is filled in from the germline J gene. The rearrangement uses TRBV30 and TRBJ1-4; the D is unclear. Trimming took 3 bases from V and 4 from J, leaving 9 bases between them. The CDR3 length is 13 residues. Per the germline V gene, CDR1 is GTSNPN and CDR2 is SVGIG (reference sequence). The CDR3 region is CAWSTGHNEKLFF. The CDR3 DNA, read in part, is TGTGCCTGGAGCACCGGTCATAATGAAAAA. The full variable domain, rest sourced from reference TRBV30 and TRBJ1-4, is SQTIHQWPATLVQPVGSPLSLECTVEGTSNPNLYWYRQAAGRGLQLLFYSVGIGQISSEVPQNLSASRPQDRQFILSSKKLLLSDSGFYLCAWSTGHNEKLFFGSGTQLSVL.

Details on this clone: The CDR3 goes on 3 residues after the read ends, and that part is filled in from the germline J gene. The chain links TRBV18 to TRBJ2-7, with D unresolved. The V and J ends lost 3 bases and 2 bases respectively, with 11 bases between them. Germline CDR1 and CDR2: KGHSH and LQKENI. The CDR3 runs to 14 residues. This CDR3 is CASSPLTGTYEQYF. The CDR3 bases that were read are TGTGCCAGCTCACCCCTGACGGGTACCTACGAG.

CDR3: CASSLTENTGELFF. The sequenced CDR3 bases are TGTGCCAGCAGCTTGACAGAGAACACCGGGGAG. The chain recombines TRBV7-9 with TRBJ2-2; perhaps TRBD1 as D (5 bases). Read coverage stops 3 residues before the CDR3 terminus; the germline J gene supplies the remainder. The CDR3 totals 14 residues. Germline CDR1 reads SEHNR; CDR2 reads FQNEAQ (reference sequence). V gave up 3 bases and J gave up 1 base, with 6 bases separating them.

To note about this clone: With the read ending 3 residues before the CDR3 end, the germline J gene is used to fill in that end. This chain connects TRBV29-1 to TRBJ2-1, with D maybe TRBD2 (7 bases). This CDR3 is built from 14 residues. Trimming stripped 4 bases from V and 9 bases from J, with 19 bases between. The germline CDR1 and CDR2 sequences are SQVTM and ANQGSEA. The CDR3 loop is CSVGGRGARTEQFF. CDR3 DNA (partial): TGCAGCGTTGGAGGCCGGGGGGCGCGTACTGAG.

Comments on this clone: The CDR3 extends 3 residues past the end of the read, so its final part is completed from the germline J gene. The V and J genes are TRBV4-2 and TRBJ1-2; possible D gene TRBD1, 5 bases. The V and J ends lost 1 base and 4 bases respectively, with 22 bases between them. This CDR3 is built from 18 residues. Looked up from germline, CDR1 is LGHNA and CDR2 is YNFKEQ. The covered CDR3 bases are TGTGCCAGCAGCCAAGCGTCGTGGGTTGGGGGGAGAGTCTATGGC. Translated, it gives CASSQASWVGGRVYG. The whole CDR3 region reads CASSQASWVGGRVYGYTF.

This clone is identified as medium-sized from frequency. The CDR3 sequence: CASSPGLAGGTDTQYF. The sequenced part of the CDR3 DNA is TGCGCCAGCAGCCCCGGACTAGCGGGGGGGACAGATACG. The V and J genes are TRBV5-1 and TRBJ2-3, with 15 bases fitting TRBD2. The read terminates 3 residues ahead of where the CDR3 ends, so the germline J gene completes it. V lost 4 bases and J lost 3; bases outside the gene matches: 3. The germline gives CDR1 SGHRS, CDR2 YFSETQ. The CDR3 runs 16 residues.

Details on this clone: With the read ending 3 residues before the CDR3 end, the germline J gene is used to fill in that end. This chain uses TRBV14 with TRBJ1-2; D might be TRBD1 (6 bases). V dropped 4 bases and J dropped 6 bases, with 24 bases sitting between them. The CDR3 is made up of 17 amino acids. Germline loops: CDR1 SGHDN, CDR2 FVKESK. The CDR3 DNA, read in part, is TGTGCCAGCAGCCCATCACCCGGGACACTCCCCAGGGATGGC. This codes for CASSPSPGTLPRDG. The whole CDR3 reads CASSPSPGTLPRDGYTF.

In the case of this clone: The read ends 3 residues shy of where the CDR3 ends; the end is completed using the germline J gene. The rearrangement joins TRBV5-1 to TRBJ2-1, with 10 nucleotides matching TRBD1. The junction had 4 bases not matched to a gene; V was cut back by 1 base and J by 9 bases. CDR3 length equals 14 residues. Germline CDR1 SGHRS, CDR2 YFSETQ. Here the CDR3 reads CASSLTGDRGEQFF. The DNA read from the CDR3 is TGCGCCAGCAGCTTGACCGGGGACAGGGGTGAG. Full variable domain (outside the CDR3, taken from reference TRBV5-1 and TRBJ2-1): KAGVTQTPRYLIKTRGQQVTLSCSPISGHRSVSWYQQTPGQGLQFLFEYFSETQRNKGNFPGRFSGRQFSNSRSEMNVSTLELGDSALYLCASSLTGDRGEQFFGPGTRLTVL.

On this clone itself: The read halts 3 residues ahead of the CDR3 end, with the missing end drawn from the germline J gene. This sequence joins TRBV28 and TRBJ2-5; D is unresolved. V was pared by 4 bases and J by 1 base, with 4 bases between. CDR1 and CDR2 from the germline V gene are MDHEN and SYDVKM. This CDR3 is 12 amino acids long. The CDR3 loop reads CASSSVQETQYF. CDR3 bases read: TGTGCCAGCAGTTCCGTCCAAGAGACC.

A remark on this clone: The read comes to an end 3 residues before the CDR3 does, leaving the germline J gene to fill in the end. This rearrangement joins TRBV15 to TRBJ2-7, with 11 bases fitting TRBD2. Trimming cost V 0 bases and J 3 bases; bases outside gene matches: 10. The CDR3 runs 18 residues. CDR1 and CDR2 from the germline V gene are LNHNV and YYDKDF (reference sequence). The CDR3 protein is CATSRDLVAGGPNYEQYF. CDR3 DNA (partial): TGTGCCACCAGCAGAGATCTGGTAGCGGGGGGGCCTAACTACGAG.

As concerns this clone: The read terminates 3 residues before the CDR3 end, so the remaining end is supplied by the germline J gene. The V gene is TRBV5-1, the J gene TRBJ2-3; 14 bases align to TRBD2. This CDR3 spans 16 amino acids. J was trimmed by 4 bases and V by 4 bases; bases with no gene match: 5. In germline, CDR1 is SGHRS, CDR2 YFSETQ. The DNA read from the CDR3 is TGCGCCAGCAGCATGACTAGCGGGAGGGCGGCAGATACG. Protein: CASSMTSGRAADT. The whole CDR3 sequence reads CASSMTSGRAADTQYF.

To note about this clone: With the read ending 3 residues before the CDR3 end, the germline J gene is used to fill in that end. The V call is TRBV5-1, the J call TRBJ1-2; 9 nucleotides agree with TRBD1. The V gene's germline CDR1 is SGHRS and CDR2 YFSETQ. The CDR3 is 13 amino acids. The sequenced part of the CDR3 DNA is TGCGCCAGCAGCTTGACAGGGGGCGAGGGC. It encodes CASSLTGGEG. The CDR3 in full is CASSLTGGEGYTF. Full variable domain (missing parts from reference TRBV5-1 and TRBJ1-2): KAGVTQTPRYLIKTRGQQVTLSCSPISGHRSVSWYQQTPGQGLQFLFEYFSETQRNKGNFPGRFSGRQFSNSRSEMNVSTLELGDSALYLCASSLTGGEGYTFGSGTRLTVV.

Note on this clone: One end of the junction is discordant with germline, which a read error may explain. The read gets to within 3 residues of the CDR3 end, and the germline J gene fills in the rest. This sequence joins TRBV7-7 and TRBJ2-5; 10 bases fit TRBD2. The CDR3 is 16 amino acids. Germline CDR1 and CDR2: SSHAT and FNYEAQ (reference sequence). Incomplete CDR3 DNA: TGTGCTAGCAGCTTAGCAGCGGGGGGGCCTGGTGAGACC. Protein: CASSLAAGGPGET. The full CDR3 sequence reads CASSLAAGGPGETQYF. Full variable domain (remainder filled in from reference TRBV7-7 and TRBJ2-5): GAGVSQSPRYKVTKRGQDVTLRCDPISSHATLYWYQQALGQGPEFLTYFNYEAQPDKSGLPSDRFSAERPEGSISTLTIQRTEQRDSAMYRCASSLAAGGPGETQYFGPGTRLLVL.

Turning to this clone: The read falls 3 residues short of the CDR3 end, and the missing part is taken from the germline J gene. The J gene is TRBJ2-7, the V gene TRBV29-1, with 8 bases that match TRBD2. CDR1 is SQVTM and CDR2 is ANQGSEA in the germline V gene. There are 12 residues in the CDR3. J lost 4 bases, V lost 7 bases, and 6 bases had no gene match. The sequenced part of the CDR3 DNA is TGCAGCGGTACTAGCGGAGGTTACGAG. Amino acids: CSGTSGGYE. The complete CDR3 protein is CSGTSGGYEQYF.

With regard to this clone: Mismatch with germline at one junction end may stem from a read error. The CDR3 extends 3 residues past the end of the read, so its final part is completed from the germline J gene. V gene TRBV4-2 combines with J gene TRBJ2-3; D remains unclear. The germline gives CDR1 LGHNA, CDR2 YNFKEQ. The CDR3 length is 15 residues. CDR3 bases read: TGCGCCAGCAGCCAAATCACAGTCGGAGTAGATACG. It translates to CASSQITVGVDT. The full CDR3 is CASSQITVGVDTQYF.

This clone is medium-sized by frequency. The read falls 3 residues short of the CDR3 end, and the missing part is taken from the germline J gene. The chain links TRBV6-2 or TRBV6-3 to TRBJ2-3, with D perhaps matching TRBD1 (6 bases). The germline CDR1 and CDR2 sequences are MNHEY and SVGEGT. V lost 6 bases and J 6 bases, leaving 19 bases between the germline ends. This CDR3 has 15 amino acids. The CDR3 DNA, read in part, is TGTGCCAGCAGATCCGGACAGTTTGTAATTGATACG. This translates into CASRSGQFVIDT. The whole CDR3 is CASRSGQFVIDTQYF.